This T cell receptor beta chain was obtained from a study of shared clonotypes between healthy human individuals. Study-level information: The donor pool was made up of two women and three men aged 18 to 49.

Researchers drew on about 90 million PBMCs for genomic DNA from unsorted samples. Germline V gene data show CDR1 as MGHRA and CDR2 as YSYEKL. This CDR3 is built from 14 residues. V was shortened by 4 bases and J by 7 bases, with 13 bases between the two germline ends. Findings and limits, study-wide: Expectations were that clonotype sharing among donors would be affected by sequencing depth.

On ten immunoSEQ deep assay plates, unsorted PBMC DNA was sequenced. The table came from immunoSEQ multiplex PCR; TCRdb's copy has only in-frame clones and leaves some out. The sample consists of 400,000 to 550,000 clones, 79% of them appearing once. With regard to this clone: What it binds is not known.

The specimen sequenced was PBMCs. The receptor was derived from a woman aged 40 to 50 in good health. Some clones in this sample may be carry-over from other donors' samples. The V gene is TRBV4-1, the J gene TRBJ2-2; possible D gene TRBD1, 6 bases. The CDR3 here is CASSLGQRNGELFF. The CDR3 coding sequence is TGCGCCAGCAGCCTTGGACAGCGAAACGGGGAGCTGTTTTTT.